Given below is one T cell receptor beta chain in context. Its antigen is unknown. A junction boundary mismatches the germline segment, possibly from a read error. The CDR3 is 15 amino acids. Germline V gene sequence: CDR1 LGHNA, CDR2 YSLEER. Total RNA extraction produced at least 5 micrograms (per sample) for the study. With a J-beta primer mix and a sample-barcoded 5' primer, a second PCR ran 7 to 11 cycles. A single record per CDR3 protein comes from TCRdb applying MiXCR to the 5' RACE reads. The repertoire holds about 1.7 million distinct CDR3 sequences, with under 30% as singletons. This entry belongs to a study of blood T cells in healthy people across ages. Whole-study findings and limits: The authors considered diversity estimates from one million T cells to be underestimates.

J is TRBJ1-5 and V is TRBV4-3; D perhaps matches TRBD1 (6 bases). The receptor was isolated from a woman in her thirties in good health. Material for sequencing was blood. The CDR3 loop reads CASGQDGQSNQPQHF. In DNA form, the CDR3 reads TGCGCCAGCGGCCAAGATGGACAGTCCAATCAGCCCCAGCATTTT.